This T cell receptor (beta chain) was found in a study of blood T cell repertoires in COVID-19. CDR1 is KGHSH and CDR2 is LQKENI in the germline V gene. CDR3 length: 14 residues. Trimming took off 1 base at V and 8 bases at J, with 12 bases between the two ends. Assay used: immunoSEQ multiplex PCR; TCRdb lists only in-frame clones, some missing. The repertoire consists of 410,000 or so clones, with 89% occurring once and the leading ten covering less than 2%. The receptor's source is a woman aged 40 to 55 with COVID-19, enrolled during active disease. The chain carries TRBV18 and TRBJ2-4; possible D gene TRBD1, 6 bases. Sample: peripheral blood. CDR3 loop: CASSPLDSGYIQYF. CDR3 nucleotide sequence: TGTGCCAGCTCACCACTGGACAGTGGATACATTCAGTACTTC.